A few counts support the clone carrying this TCR beta chain. Its antigen is undetermined. Sequence at one end of the junction differs from germline and may be a read error. The data were obtained in a study of CD8 T cells in ankylosing spondylitis. Each CDR3 protein gets one entry after TCRdb re-called the 5' RACE reads with MiXCR. The data show 450,000 or so distinct CDR3 sequences, roughly 26% seen once. Points from the study as a whole: Seven to nine highly homologous variants formed a TCR beta motif that appeared characteristic of ankylosing spondylitis blood. Researchers reportedly found disease-linked clones significantly enriched in matched ankylosing spondylitis synovial fluid.

This receptor was obtained from a male donor with ankylosing spondylitis. Sequencing input: blood, either unsorted or a sorted T cell fraction (not recorded which).

The CDR3 DNA follows: TGTGCCAGCAGTTTAGGGGGAGGCAGCGACTATGGCTACACCTTC. Translating it yields CASSLGGGSDYGYTF. This rearrangement joins TRBV7-2 to TRBJ1-2; D is possibly TRBD1 (6 bases). Germline CDR1 SGHTA, CDR2 FQGNSA. This CDR3 has 15 residues.